A selection of T cell receptor beta chains follows, all from one sample in a study of blood T cell repertoires in COVID-19. Sequencing was performed with immunoSEQ multiplex PCR; in TCRdb, only in-frame clones are kept and a portion is missing. The sample comprises approximately 360,000 clones, more than 75% of which are singletons, and around 1.9% rests with the top ten. The specimen sequenced was PBMCs or T cells enriched from blood (not recorded which). The receptors derive from a man in his forties in a cohort exposed to, infected with or recovered from COVID-19 (not recorded which). Each CDR3 is given with its conserved first and last residue. D genes are given only for firm matches. Not every row has a clone size; where given, it reads once, few, many or a size class.

>TRBV6-5|-|TRBJ2-2|TRBD2
TGTGCCAGCAGTTACCGAACCGGGACTAGTCCCGGGGAGCTGTTTTTT
CASSYRTGTSPGELFF
>TRBV12-3/TRBV12-4|few|TRBJ2-7|TRBD2
TGTGCCAGCAGTTGGACTAGCGGGTACGAGCAGTACTTC
CASSWTSGYEQYF
>TRBV5-1|-|TRBJ2-1|-
TGCGCCAGCAGCCTAGGAAGGAGGGAGCAGTACAATGAGCAGTTCTTC
CASSLGRREQYNEQFF
>TRBV27|-|TRBJ2-3|-
TGTGCCAGCAGTATAATTGGAGGGCCTAGCACAGATACGCAGTATTTT
CASSIIGGPSTDTQYF
>TRBV27|-|TRBJ2-1|-
TGTGCCAGCAGTGTACTTGGGAGCTCCTACAATGAGCAGTTCTTC
CASSVLGSSYNEQFF
>TRBV16|few|TRBJ1-1|-
TGTGCCAGCAGCCAATCGGGGCGCGAAGCTTTCTTT
CASSQSGREAFF
>TRBV3-1/TRBV3-2|-|TRBJ2-5|TRBD1
TGTGCCAGCAGCGATGGACAGGGTGGAGAGACCCAGTACTTC
CASSDGQGGETQYF
>TRBV7-2|-|TRBJ2-3|TRBD1
TGTGCCAGCAGCTCCCGACAGGGAATCGCAGATACGCAGTATTTT
CASSSRQGIADTQYF
>TRBV9|-|TRBJ2-3|-
TGTGCCAGCAGCCCCAGGGGTGATGCCAGCGCCGGAGATACGCAGTATTTT
CASSPRGDASAGDTQYF
>TRBV9|-|TRBJ2-2|TRBD2
TGTGCCAGCAGCGTAGTTCCTAGCGGGAGCTCCGGGGAGCTGTTTTTT
CASSVVPSGSSGELFF
>TRBV5-6|-|TRBJ2-7|TRBD2
TGTGCCAGCAGCTTGCGGACTAGCGGGGGGAAATACGAGCAGTACTTC
CASSLRTSGGKYEQYF
>TRBV28|-|TRBJ1-1|-
TGTGCCAGCTCACGGGGTTGGTATACTGAAGCTTTCTTT
CASSRGWYTEAFF
>TRBV30|-|TRBJ1-6|-
TGTGCCTGGAGTGTAAGGCGGTATAATTCACCCCTCCACTTT
CAWSVRRYNSPLHF
>TRBV30|-|TRBJ1-2|TRBD1
TGTGCCTGGGCGACAGGGGAGGACTATGGCTACACCTTC
CAWATGEDYGYTF
>TRBV4-1|-|TRBJ2-2|-
TGCGCCAGCAGAGATCGGGCGGGACCGGGGAACACCGGGGAGCTGTTTTTT
CASRDRAGPGNTGELFF
>TRBV6-1|few|TRBJ1-1|TRBD1
TGTGCCAGCAGTGAAGAGGCAGGGGGCGCCTACACTGAAGCTTTCTTT
CASSEEAGGAYTEAFF
>TRBV24-1|few|TRBJ2-7|-
TGTGCCACCAGTGACGGGGGTCGGGGCGAGCAGTACTTC
CATSDGGRGEQYF
>TRBV5-1|-|TRBJ2-1|TRBD1
TGCGCCAGCAGCCCCGGGACAGGGTCCAATGAGCAGTTCTTC
CASSPGTGSNEQFF
>TRBV10-3|-|TRBJ2-2|-
TGTGCCATCAGTGAGGGGCGATCCGGGGAGCTGTTTTTT
CAISEGRSGELFF
>TRBV4-1|-|TRBJ1-1|-
TGCGCCAGCAGCCAAGTTAGCAGGGACACTGAAGCTTTCTTT
CASSQVSRDTEAFF
>TRBV18|-|TRBJ2-2|TRBD1
TGTGCCAGCTCACCATTGGGGACAGGGAAGAACACCGGGGAGCTGTTTTTT
CASSPLGTGKNTGELFF
>TRBV11-2|-|TRBJ1-6|-
TGTGCCAGCAGCAACGGACAGCGCAAAAATTCACCCCTCCACTTT
CASSNGQRKNSPLHF
>TRBV2|-|TRBJ1-1|-
TGTGCCAGCAGTGAAGCGAGGCAGGGGACTGAAGCTTTCTTT
CASSEARQGTEAFF
>TRBV5-1|once|TRBJ1-6|TRBD1
TGCGCCAGCAGCAACCGACAGGGGAGCTCCTATAATTCACCCCTCCACTTT
CASSNRQGSSYNSPLHF
>TRBV11-3|-|TRBJ1-6|-
TGTGCCAGCAGCTTAGTTTCAGGAAATTCACCCCTCCACTTT
CASSLVSGNSPLHF
>TRBV15|-|TRBJ2-6|-
TGTGCCACTTCGAGGCTTGGGTATGGGGCCAACGTCCTGACTTTC
CATSRLGYGANVLTF
>TRBV2|-|TRBJ1-3|-
TGTGCCAGCAGTGAATGGGCTCGGTTCTCTGGAAACACCATATATTTT
CASSEWARFSGNTIYF
>TRBV3-1/TRBV3-2|-|TRBJ2-1|-
TGTGCCAGCAGCGCAGGTCGGGGCTCCTACAATGAGCAGTTCTTC
CASSAGRGSYNEQFF
>TRBV30|-|TRBJ2-1|TRBD2
TGTGCCTGGCGGGCGGGACTAGCGGGGCCATACAATGAGCAGTTCTTC
CAWRAGLAGPYNEQFF
>TRBV5-4|-|TRBJ2-2|-
TGTGCCAGCAGCTTGGCTAAGGCGCGAGGTACCGGGGAGCTGTTTTTT
CASSLAKARGTGELFF
>TRBV3-1/TRBV3-2|-|TRBJ2-5|TRBD2
TGTGCCAGCAGCTTAAGAACGGGAGGGATGGCGACCCAGTACTTC
CASSLRTGGMATQYF
>TRBV7-2|-|TRBJ2-7|-
TGTGCCAGCAGAAAGGAGGGGGCATCTCCCCTCAACGAGCAGTACTTC
CASRKEGASPLNEQYF
>TRBV28|-|TRBJ2-1|-
TGTGCCAGCAGTTCCCCCAGAGGCTGGAACAATGAGCAGTTCTTC
CASSSPRGWNNEQFF
>TRBV28|-|TRBJ2-1|-
TGTGCCAGCAGTTTGTCTGTCTCGGGGAGTTACAATGAGCAGTTCTTC
CASSLSVSGSYNEQFF
>TRBV6-5|-|TRBJ1-2|TRBD1
TGTGCCAGCAGTTCCCCCCGGACAGGGAATGGCTACACCTTC
CASSSPRTGNGYTF
>TRBV24-1|-|TRBJ2-2|TRBD1
TGTGCCACCAGGGGACAGGACAACACCGGGGAGCTGTTTTTT
CATRGQDNTGELFF
>TRBV5-1|-|TRBJ1-2|-
TGCGCCAGCAGCTTGGGTAGGGACTTCTATGGCTACACCTTC
CASSLGRDFYGYTF
>TRBV18|-|TRBJ2-5|TRBD1
TGTGCCAGCTCACCACTAGCCACCGGGACAGGGAAAGAGACCCAGTACTTC
CASSPLATGTGKETQYF
>TRBV7-9|-|TRBJ2-1|-
TGTGCCAGCAGCTTAGGGAGTTGGGTTTTCAATGAGCAGTTCTTC
CASSLGSWVFNEQFF
>TRBV6-5|once|TRBJ2-5|TRBD1
TGTGCCAGCAGTTTGGGACAGGGTAGGGAGACCCAGTACTTC
CASSLGQGRETQYF
>TRBV5-1|-|TRBJ1-1|TRBD1
TGCGCCAGCAGCCCTCAGGGGGCCGGCGCTTTCTTT
CASSPQGAGAFF
>TRBV9|-|TRBJ2-7|-
TGTGCCAGCAGCGTAGGGACAGCCGGCTACGAGCAGTACTTC
CASSVGTAGYEQYF
>TRBV19|few|TRBJ1-1|TRBD1
TGTGCCAGTATGGGACAGGGGAACACTGAAGCTTTCTTT
CASMGQGNTEAFF
>TRBV11-2|-|TRBJ2-6|TRBD1
TGTGCCAGCTTCCGGACAGGGAGTATGGTTTCAGGGGCCAACGTCCTGACTTTC
CASFRTGSMVSGANVLTF
>TRBV2|few|TRBJ1-2|TRBD1
TGTGCCAGCAGCGTGGACAGGGAGCCTCTCTACACCTTC
CASSVDREPLYTF
>TRBV30|-|TRBJ1-5|TRBD1
TGTGCCTGGAGTCACTCTACAGGGGGCGCGCAGCCCCAGCATTTT
CAWSHSTGGAQPQHF